These 31 T cell receptor beta chains share one sample of origin, sequenced in a study of shared clonotypes between healthy human individuals. Method: immunoSEQ multiplex PCR; TCRdb's copy keeps in-frame clones and lacks some. Here the sample spans some 2,000,000 clones, 95% being singletons. Sample: naive CD4+ T cells sorted from blood. Subset reported: CD45RA+ positively selected. These receptors were collected from a man aged 18 to 35 in good health.

The chain recombines TRBV15 with TRBJ1-5; D not resolved. The CDR3 has 13 amino acids. V dropped 0 bases and J dropped 3 bases, with 3 bases sitting between them. Germline values: CDR1 LNHNV, CDR2 YYDKDF (reference sequence). The CDR3 DNA follows: TGTGCCACCAGCAGAGATACCAATCAGCCCCAGCATTTT. This codes for CATSRDTNQPQHF.

As concerns this clone: Other DNA sequences of this sample code for an identical CDR3. The CDR3 region is CASSPTGGNQPQHF. CDR3 nucleotide sequence: TGTGCCAGCAGTCCAACAGGGGGCAATCAGCCCCAGCATTTT. This sequence joins TRBV6-6 and TRBJ1-5; 7 bases line up with TRBD1. The junction had 3 bases not matched to a gene; V was cut back by 5 bases and J by 2 bases. The V gene's germline CDR1 is MNHNY and CDR2 SVGAGI (reference sequence). The CDR3 contains 14 residues.

V is TRBV6-1 and J is TRBJ2-5, with 12 bases matching TRBD2. V lost 4 bases to trimming and J lost 4 bases; unmatched junction nucleotides: 4. This CDR3 comprises 15 residues. Germline loops: CDR1 MNHNS, CDR2 SASEGT. The CDR3 sequence: CASSGLAGAAETQYF. The CDR3 nucleotides read TGTGCCAGCAGTGGACTAGCGGGAGCCGCAGAGACCCAGTACTTC.

The genes are TRBV10-3 and TRBJ1-4; 7 nucleotides match TRBD1. The CDR3 runs 14 residues. Germline CDR1 ENHRY, CDR2 SYGVKD. J was trimmed by 5 bases and V by 5 bases; bases with no gene match: 5. Written as DNA, the CDR3 is TGTGCCATCAGTCAGGGGGAGACCAATGAAAAACTGTTTTTT. Amino acid sequence: CAISQGETNEKLFF.

DNA for the CDR3: TGTGCCAGCAGCTCCCCCGGGGTCCGGGGAAGCTACGAGCAGTACTTC. It translates to CASSSPGVRGSYEQYF. The rearrangement uses TRBV7-2 and TRBJ2-7; D is possibly TRBD2 (5 bases). Per germline, CDR1 SGHTA and CDR2 FQGNSA. V was clipped by 4 bases and J by 3 bases, with 19 bases between them. The CDR3 length is 16 residues.

The rearrangement links TRBV7-8 to TRBJ2-1; 8 bases map to TRBD2. The CDR3 extends over 15 amino acids. Germline CDR1 reads SGHVS; CDR2 reads FQNEAQ. J was trimmed by 4 bases and V by 1 base; bases with no gene match: 3. CDR3 region: CASSLVSGKYNEQFF. The CDR3 nucleotides read TGTGCCAGCAGCTTAGTTAGCGGGAAATACAATGAGCAGTTCTTC.

This clone showed up just once. The chain recombines TRBV5-1 with TRBJ2-7, with D perhaps given as TRBD1 or TRBD2 (5 bases each). The germline V and J ends were trimmed by 4 bases and 7 bases, with 21 bases remaining between them. Germline assignment: CDR1 SGHRS and CDR2 YFSETQ. CDR3 length: 15 amino acids. The CDR3: CASSPGPGSPGEQYF. In DNA form, the CDR3 reads TGCGCCAGCAGCCCGGGACCTGGGAGTCCCGGTGAGCAGTACTTC.

CDR3 amino acids: CASSYDRAPYEQYF. CDR3 DNA: TGTGCCAGCAGCTACGACAGGGCCCCCTACGAGCAGTACTTC. The chain links TRBV11-2 to TRBJ2-7, with TRBD1 matching 7 bases. There are 14 residues in the CDR3. The V gene end was trimmed by 4 bases and the J gene end by 2 bases; junction bases not matched to a gene: 5. Per germline, CDR1 SGHAT and CDR2 FQNNGV.

In the case of this clone: Other DNA sequences in the same sample also yield this CDR3. The chain joins TRBV19 to TRBJ2-7; TRBD1 is a possible D gene (6 bases). Germline V gene lookup returns CDR1 LNHDA and CDR2 SQIVND (reference sequence). Trimming left V 4 bases short and J 0 bases short, with 10 bases between. This CDR3 has 14 residues. The CDR3, as DNA: TGTGCCAGTAGTACGCAGGGGAGCTCCTACGAGCAGTACTTC. As protein: CASSTQGSSYEQYF.

The genes are TRBV7-2 and TRBJ2-7; 8 nucleotides agree with TRBD1. The CDR3 is 15 amino acids. J gave up 3 bases and V 1 base, and 5 bases lay outside the gene matches. Looked up from germline, CDR1 is SGHTA and CDR2 is FQGNSA. The CDR3 DNA follows: TGTGCCAGCAGCTTAGAACAGGGGGGTTTCTACGAGCAGTACTTC. This sequence encodes CASSLEQGGFYEQYF.

The chain uses TRBV7-2 and TRBJ1-1; tentatively, D is TRBD1 (6 bases). Germline V gene sequence: CDR1 SGHTA, CDR2 FQGNSA. Trimming pared 4 bases from V and 5 bases from J, leaving 14 bases between. This CDR3 comprises 14 residues. Written as DNA, the CDR3 is TGTGCCAGCAGCTGGGGGCCGTCGGGAACTGAAGCTTTCTTT. It translates to CASSWGPSGTEAFF.

The rearrangement joins TRBV6-1 to TRBJ1-1; a possible D gene is TRBD1 (6 bases). Germline loops: CDR1 MNHNS, CDR2 SASEGT. The CDR3 is 14 amino acids. Trimming pared 8 bases from V and 1 base from J, leaving 14 bases between. The CDR3 region has the DNA TGTGCCAGCCGGACGGGGGCGACGAACACTGAAGCTTTCTTT. This codes for CASRTGATNTEAFF.

This chain connects TRBV18 to TRBJ2-3; 8 bases map to TRBD2. With 3 bases clipped from V and 4 bases from J, the junction kept 12 bases outside the gene matches. The CDR3 consists of 17 residues. Germline CDR1 reads KGHSH; CDR2 reads LQKENI. CDR3 DNA sequence: TGTGCCAGCTCACCCCCAGGGAGCGGGAGAGGTTCAGATACGCAGTATTTT. Protein: CASSPPGSGRGSDTQYF. The full variable domain, rest sourced from reference TRBV18 and TRBJ2-3, is NAGVMQNPRHLVRRRGQEARLRCSPMKGHSHVYWYRQLPEEGLKFMVYLQKENIIDESGMPKERFSAEFPKEGPSILRIQQVVRGDSAAYFCASSPPGSGRGSDTQYFGPGTRLTVL.

There are a few counts of this clone. The V and J genes are TRBV19 and TRBJ1-2, with D unclear. V was trimmed by 0 bases and J by 2 bases, leaving 4 bases between them. The CDR3 contains 13 residues. Germline V lookup: CDR1 LNHDA, CDR2 SQIVND (reference sequence). DNA for the CDR3: TGTGCCAGTAGTATAGAGTTAAACTATGGCTACACCTTC. Amino acid sequence: CASSIELNYGYTF.

This clone was detected once. The chain joins TRBV9 to TRBJ2-3; D might be TRBD2 (6 bases). V was cut by 3 bases and J by 4 bases, with 15 bases left in between. CDR3 length: 15 amino acids. CDR1 is SGDLS and CDR2 is YYNGEE in the germline V gene. Here the CDR3 reads CASSASEVWADTQYF. The CDR3 bases are TGTGCCAGCAGCGCTAGCGAGGTTTGGGCAGATACGCAGTATTTT.

The rearrangement joins TRBV6-5 to TRBJ1-3; 7 bases fit TRBD1. The V and J ends lost 2 bases and 5 bases, in that order; junction bases with no gene match: 6. The CDR3 length is 15 residues. Germline V gives CDR1 MNHEY, CDR2 SVGAGI. CDR3 region: CASSYRDSGRNTIYF. CDR3 coding DNA: TGTGCCAGCAGTTACCGGGACAGTGGTCGAAACACCATATATTTT.

The V call is TRBV5-1, the J call TRBJ1-2; 9 nucleotides align to TRBD1. The CDR3 totals 14 residues. The V segment lost 7 bases and the J segment 3 bases; nucleotides outside the gene matches: 7. The germline gives CDR1 SGHRS, CDR2 YFSETQ. The CDR3 reads CASGDRDRDYGYTF. In DNA form, the CDR3 reads TGCGCCAGCGGAGACCGGGACAGGGACTATGGCTACACCTTC.

This chain links TRBV7-2 with TRBJ2-3, with 8 positions matching TRBD1. The CDR3 extends over 15 amino acids. With V trimmed by 1 base and J by 3 bases, 3 bases remained unmatched. Per the germline V gene, CDR1 is SGHTA and CDR2 is FQGNSA. The CDR3 reads CASSLGTGRTDTQYF. The CDR3 DNA reads TGTGCCAGCAGCTTAGGGACAGGGAGGACAGATACGCAGTATTTT.

J is TRBJ2-7 and V is TRBV28; TRBD1 might be the D (6 bases). CDR1 is MDHEN and CDR2 is SYDVKM in the germline V gene. V shed 5 bases and J shed 4 bases, with 15 bases lying between them. The CDR3 is 14 amino acids. The CDR3 loop reads CASSPGHQPYEQYF. CDR3 nucleotide sequence: TGTGCCAGCAGTCCGGGACACCAACCATACGAGCAGTACTTC.

The chain carries TRBV14 and TRBJ1-2; 8 bases are a match to TRBD1. The V gene's germline CDR1 is SGHDN and CDR2 FVKESK. V shed 0 bases and J 8 bases; nucleotides not matched to a gene: 5. There are 14 residues in the CDR3. CDR3 coding DNA: TGTGCCAGCAGCCAAGACTCCAGGGACAGGGGCTACACCTTC. Protein product: CASSQDSRDRGYTF.

This clone appeared a single time. The chain is built from TRBV5-1 and TRBJ2-1; D not certain. Germline assignment: CDR1 SGHRS and CDR2 YFSETQ. V shed 4 bases and J shed 4 bases, with 15 bases lying between them. There are 15 residues in the CDR3. The CDR3 bases are TGCGCCAGCAGCCCGGTGGTCAGCAAATACAATGAGCAGTTCTTC. Protein sequence: CASSPVVSKYNEQFF.

The chain carries TRBV27 and TRBJ2-2; a possible D gene is TRBD2 (6 bases). This CDR3 region has 17 residues. The germline V and J ends were trimmed by 6 bases and 0 bases, with 17 bases remaining between them. The V gene's germline CDR1 is MNHEY and CDR2 SMNVEV (reference sequence). This chain's CDR3 is CASSTTQASANTGELFF. The CDR3 DNA is TGTGCCAGCAGCACCACCCAGGCTAGCGCGAACACCGGGGAGCTGTTTTTT.

The J gene is TRBJ2-4, the V gene TRBV4-1; tentatively, D is TRBD1 (6 bases). Germline CDR1 MGHRA, CDR2 YSYEKL. The CDR3 extends over 18 amino acids. Between the trimmed V and J ends, which lost 0 bases and 3 bases, there was a span of 18 bases. In DNA form, the CDR3 reads TGCGCCAGCAGCCAAGATCTGCGTGGGGGCTGGGACAAAAACATTCAGTACTTC. This translates into CASSQDLRGGWDKNIQYF.

This rearrangement joins TRBV2 to TRBJ1-5; 7 nucleotides align to TRBD1. Germline V gene data show CDR1 as SNHLY and CDR2 as FYNNEI. The CDR3 consists of 15 residues. V was clipped by 5 bases and J by 1 base; unmatched bases: 5. DNA for the CDR3: TGTGCCAGCAGTCGGGACAGCAAAAGCAATCAGCCCCAGCATTTT. It codes for CASSRDSKSNQPQHF.

The CDR3, as DNA: TGTGCCTGGAGGGAACCGGGGACAGGAATGTTCTCACCCCTCCACTTT. It encodes CAWREPGTGMFSPLHF. The chain recombines TRBV30 with TRBJ1-6, with TRBD1 matching 8 bases. Germline V gene data show CDR1 as GTSNPN and CDR2 as SVGIG (reference sequence). This CDR3 has 16 residues. J was trimmed by 10 bases and V by 3 bases; bases with no gene match: 14.

The chain links TRBV10-1 to TRBJ2-1, with D tentatively TRBD1 (6 bases). Germline-derived CDR1 and CDR2 are WNHNN and SYGVQD (reference sequence). Between the trimmed V and J ends, which lost 0 bases and 15 bases, there was a span of 18 bases. The CDR3 extends over 14 amino acids. This CDR3 reads CASSESSTGNNLFF. In DNA, the CDR3 is TGCGCCAGCAGTGAGTCCTCAACAGGGAATAACCTGTTCTTC.

J is TRBJ1-2 and V is TRBV4-1; TRBD1 matches at 7 bases. The ends lost 3 bases at V and 1 base at J; junction bases unmatched: 11. Per germline, CDR1 MGHRA and CDR2 YSYEKL. This CDR3 is built from 17 residues. In DNA form, the CDR3 reads TGCGCCAGCAGCCACGACAGGGCGTGGGGGGTTAACTATGGCTACACCTTC. This gives the protein CASSHDRAWGVNYGYTF.

This clone was detected a few times. This chain joins TRBV7-9 and TRBJ2-2; unclear D gene. CDR3 length equals 12 residues. Germline V CDR1 and CDR2: SEHNR, FQNEAQ (reference sequence). V lost 3 bases and J 4 bases, leaving 3 bases between the germline ends. The CDR3 sequence: CASSLTTGELFF. The DNA of the CDR3 is TGTGCCAGCAGCTTGACCACCGGGGAGCTGTTTTTT.

This rearrangement joins TRBV28 to TRBJ2-7; D is possibly TRBD1 (6 bases). CDR3 length: 18 amino acids. CDR1 is MDHEN, CDR2 SYDVKM, per germline. Trimming took 5 bases from V and 3 from J, leaving 26 bases between them. CDR3 protein: CASSLQLNTGFQNYEQYF. CDR3 sequence (DNA): TGTGCCAGCAGTCTACAACTAAATACAGGGTTCCAAAACTACGAGCAGTACTTC.

The V and J genes are TRBV7-2 and TRBJ1-5; 8 bases map to TRBD1. V lost 5 bases and J lost 0; bases outside the gene matches: 9. The CDR3 extends over 17 amino acids. Germline CDR1 is SGHTA and CDR2 is FQGNSA. In nucleotides, the CDR3 is TGTGCCAGCAGCACCGTGGGACAGGAAAATAGCAATCAGCCCCAGCATTTT. The encoded protein is CASSTVGQENSNQPQHF.

The chain links TRBV5-1 to TRBJ1-5; D gene unclear. The germline gives CDR1 SGHRS, CDR2 YFSETQ. The V end lost 4 bases, the J end lost 4 bases, and 9 bases lay between the germline ends. The CDR3 length is 13 residues. The CDR3 is CASSAGGNQPQHF. Here the CDR3 DNA reads TGCGCCAGCAGCGCAGGTGGAAATCAGCCCCAGCATTTT.